This T cell receptor (beta chain) was identified during a study of beta chain features in type 1 diabetes. Study observations and caveats: People with Type 1 diabetes carried modestly yet significantly shorter TCRB CDR3s in all four CD4+ subsets.

This CDR3 has 13 residues. Trimming took 6 bases from V and 4 from J, leaving 12 bases between them. Germline assignment: CDR1 MNHNY and CDR2 SVGAGI (reference sequence). In this sample, this clone turned up a few times. Its specificity is unknown. What was sequenced were expressed TCRB transcripts, since all of the isolated RNA had been reverse transcribed. The data were produced by immunoSEQ multiplex PCR, yet TCRdb's version contains in-frame clones alone and is incomplete. This sample yields approximately 730,000 clones, of which over 10% are seen a single time; 0.022% belongs to the top ten. The receptor was derived from a man aged 18 to 29 with type 1 diabetes. The sequenced sample consisted of naive CD4+ T cells from blood. The chain has TRBV6-6 and TRBJ1-1, with a tentative D call TRBD1 (6 bases). Here the CDR3 reads CASRGQGFTEAFF. Written as DNA, the CDR3 is TGTGCCAGCAGGGGCCAGGGGTTCACTGAAGCTTTCTTT.